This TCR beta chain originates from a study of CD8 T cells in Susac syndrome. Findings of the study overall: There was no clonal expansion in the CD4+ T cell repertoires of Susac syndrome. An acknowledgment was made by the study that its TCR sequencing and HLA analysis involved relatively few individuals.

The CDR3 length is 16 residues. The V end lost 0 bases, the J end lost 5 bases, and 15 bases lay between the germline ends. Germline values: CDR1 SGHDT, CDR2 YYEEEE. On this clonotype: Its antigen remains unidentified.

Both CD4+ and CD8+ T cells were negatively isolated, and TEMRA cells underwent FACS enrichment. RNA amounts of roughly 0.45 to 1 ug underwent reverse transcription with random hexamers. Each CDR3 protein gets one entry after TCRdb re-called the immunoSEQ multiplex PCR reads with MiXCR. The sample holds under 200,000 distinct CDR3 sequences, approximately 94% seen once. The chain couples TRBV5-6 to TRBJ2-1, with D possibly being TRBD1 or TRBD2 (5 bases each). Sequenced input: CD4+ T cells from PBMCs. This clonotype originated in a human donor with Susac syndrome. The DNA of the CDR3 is TGTGCCAGCAGCTTGGAGGGGAGAAAGAGGAACAATGAGCAGTTCTTC. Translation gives CASSLEGRKRNNEQFF.